The 20 T cell receptor beta chains listed next were all sequenced from one sample in a study of cytomegalovirus exposure and HLA in healthy donors. PCR used 60 Vbeta primers and 13 Jbeta primers. Repertoires were generated with immunoSEQ multiplex PCR, while TCRdb's copy carries only in-frame clones and drops some. This repertoire shows about 150,000 clones, approximately 85% found once; its top ten account for roughly 6.3%. The material sequenced was PBMCs. The receptors originated from a man aged 50-60 years in good health and CMV-seropositive.

This chain links TRBV28 with TRBJ2-7, with 11 bases fitting TRBD2. The germline V gene has CDR1 MDHEN and CDR2 SYDVKM. The CDR3 has 18 residues. V was clipped by 3 bases and J by 0 bases; unmatched bases: 10. CDR3: CASSFGASGRYHSYEQYF. Written as DNA, the CDR3 is TGTGCCAGCAGTTTTGGCGCTAGCGGGAGGTACCACTCCTACGAGCAGTACTTC.

This clone was observed once. This chain joins TRBV18 and TRBJ2-7, with D unresolved. Germline loops: CDR1 KGHSH, CDR2 LQKENI. The CDR3 has 12 residues. Trimming shortened V by 2 bases and J by 5 bases, and 7 bases separated the two germline ends. CDR3: CASSPTTNEQYF. CDR3 coding DNA: TGTGCCAGCTCACCAACGACAAACGAGCAGTACTTC.

This clone has more than one count but fewer than ten. The rearrangement links TRBV9 to TRBJ2-7; possibly TRBD1 for D (6 bases). CDR1 and CDR2 from the germline V gene are SGDLS and YYNGEE. Trimming took 0 bases from V and 3 from J, leaving 10 bases between them. The CDR3 length is 14 residues. The CDR3 sequence is CASSVAPGDYEQYF. In DNA, the CDR3 is TGTGCCAGCAGCGTAGCACCAGGGGACTACGAGCAGTACTTC.

The rearrangement links TRBV25-1 to TRBJ1-6; D might be TRBD1 (6 bases). The germline V and J ends were trimmed by 3 bases and 6 bases, with 15 bases remaining between them. The CDR3 length is 16 residues. Germline V gives CDR1 MGHDK, CDR2 SYGVNS. DNA of the CDR3: TGTGCCAGCAGTGAGATGGGGACAACGAGTAATTCACCCCTCCACTTT. As protein: CASSEMGTTSNSPLHF.

This clone came up once. The chain joins TRBV29-1 to TRBJ1-6; maybe TRBD1 (5 bases). This CDR3 region has 13 residues. Germline CDR1 and CDR2: SQVTM and ANQGSEA. With 4 bases removed from V and 8 bases from J, the gap between germline ends came to 12 bases. The CDR3 region has the DNA TGCAGCGTTGGGGCAGGGTCGGATTCACCCCTCCACTTT. Translated, it gives CSVGAGSDSPLHF. Complete variable domain (other parts from reference TRBV29-1 and TRBJ1-6): SAVISQKPSRDICQRGTSLTIQCQVDSQVTMMFWYRQQPGQSLTLIATANQGSEATYESGFVIDKFPISRPNLTFSTLTVSNMSPEDSSIYLCSVGAGSDSPLHFGNGTRLTVT.

J is TRBJ1-2 and V is TRBV10-2; weak D call: TRBD1 (5 bases). In germline, CDR1 is WSHSY, CDR2 SAAADI. The CDR3 is 13 residues long. V was cut by 4 bases and J by 4 bases, with 10 bases left in between. Written as DNA, the CDR3 is TGCGCCAGCAGTGGGGGCAGTCTCTATGGCTACACCTTC. Its protein product is CASSGGSLYGYTF.

DNA of the CDR3: TGTGCCAGCAGCTTAGGACTAGCGGGAAGGGAGCAGTACTTC. Translating gives CASSLGLAGREQYF. The chain recombines TRBV7-9 with TRBJ2-7, with 11 bases that match TRBD2. Germline loops: CDR1 SEHNR, CDR2 FQNEAQ (reference sequence). The length of the CDR3 is 14 residues. Trimming cost V 1 base and J 7 bases; bases outside gene matches: 3. Together with reference TRBV7-9 and TRBJ2-7, the CDR3 gives the full variable domain: DTGVSQNPRHKITKRGQNVTFRCDPISEHNRLYWYRQTLGQGPEFLTYFQNEAQLEKSRLLSDRFSAERPKGSFSTLEIQRTEQGDSAMYLCASSLGLAGREQYFGPGTRLTVT.

The chain is built from TRBV6-6 and TRBJ1-2, with no clear D. V lost 5 bases to trimming and J lost 1 base, with 5 bases between them. CDR1 is MNHNY, CDR2 SVGAGI, per germline (reference sequence). CDR3 length: 12 amino acids. As DNA, the CDR3 is TGTGCCAGCAGTGCACTTAACTATGGCTACACCTTC. Encoded protein: CASSALNYGYTF.

The genes are TRBV19 and TRBJ2-3, with TRBD2 identical over 7 bases. The germline CDR1 and CDR2 sequences are LNHDA and SQIVND (reference sequence). CDR3 length: 13 amino acids. With 7 bases clipped from V and 4 bases from J, the junction kept 5 bases outside the gene matches. The CDR3 DNA is TGTGCCAGTAAGATTAGCGGGTCAGATACGCAGTATTTT. Its protein is CASKISGSDTQYF.

The CDR3 protein is CASSPRSGGVTEAFF. The CDR3, as DNA: TGTGCCAGCTCACCACGTTCAGGGGGAGTCACTGAAGCTTTCTTT. The chain combines TRBV18 with TRBJ1-1; 7 bases agree with TRBD1. The CDR3 is 15 residues long. CDR1 is KGHSH, CDR2 LQKENI, per germline. Trimming cost V 1 base and J 4 bases; bases outside gene matches: 6.

This clone was detected only a few times. The V gene is TRBV10-3, the J gene TRBJ2-2; no reliable D call. The V gene lost 2 bases and the J gene lost 7 bases, with 5 bases spanning the gap. The germline V gene has CDR1 ENHRY and CDR2 SYGVKD. CDR3 size: 12 residues. Here the CDR3 DNA reads TGTGCCATCAGTGAGGTAGACGGGGAGCTGTTTTTT. This sequence encodes CAISEVDGELFF.

This clone was counted between two and nine times. This sequence joins TRBV28 and TRBJ2-1; possibly TRBD2 for D (5 bases). V dropped 3 bases and J dropped 5 bases, with 8 bases sitting between them. The length of the CDR3 is 13 residues. Germline V lookup: CDR1 MDHEN, CDR2 SYDVKM. The CDR3 DNA reads TGTGCCAGCAGTTTGGATAGCGACAATGAGCAGTTCTTC. It codes for CASSLDSDNEQFF.

The chain links TRBV28 to TRBJ2-5, with D maybe TRBD1 (6 bases). V was pared by 8 bases and J by 0 bases, with 16 bases between. Germline CDR1 MDHEN, CDR2 SYDVKM. There are 15 residues in the CDR3. The chain's CDR3 is CASGIVTGYQETQYF. CDR3 coding DNA: TGTGCCAGCGGAATTGTTACAGGGTACCAAGAGACCCAGTACTTC.

The CDR3 is CASSIRTGAKNIQYF. The CDR3 DNA reads as TGTGCCAGTAGTATTCGGACAGGAGCCAAAAACATTCAGTACTTC. The chain recombines TRBV19 with TRBJ2-4, with 7 nucleotides matching TRBD1. The germline V gene has CDR1 LNHDA and CDR2 SQIVND (reference sequence). Trimming took 3 bases from V and 0 from J; bases not matched to a gene: 2. This CDR3 spans 15 amino acids.

The chain uses TRBV6-1 and TRBJ1-1; TRBD1 agrees at 7 bases. The germline V gene encodes CDR1 MNHNS and CDR2 SASEGT. There are 11 residues in the CDR3. V shed 5 bases and J 6 bases; nucleotides not matched to a gene: 0. The CDR3 DNA reads as TGTGCCAGCAGTACAGGGGCTGAAGCTTTCTTT. Translating it yields CASSTGAEAFF.

This sequence joins TRBV28 and TRBJ2-5; a possible D gene is TRBD1 (6 bases). The CDR3 length is 13 residues. Trimming cost V 5 bases and J 2 bases, with 9 bases left between them. CDR1 is MDHEN and CDR2 is SYDVKM in the germline V gene. CDR3 sequence reads: CASSKGTQETQYF. In DNA, the CDR3 is TGTGCCAGCAGTAAAGGGACACAAGAGACCCAGTACTTC.

There are a few counts of this clone. The chain employs TRBV6-1 and TRBJ2-1; 10 bases are shared with TRBD2. The V gene's germline CDR1 is MNHNS and CDR2 SASEGT. The CDR3 runs 15 residues. V lost 4 bases to trimming and J lost 5 bases; unmatched junction nucleotides: 5. For the CDR3, the DNA is TGTGCCAGCAGTGCCGTCCTAGCGGGAGACAATGAGCAGTTCTTC. Amino acids: CASSAVLAGDNEQFF.

This clone was seen a few times. The DNA of the CDR3 is TGTGCCAGCAGGGGGACAGGGCAAGAGACCCAGTACTTC. As protein: CASRGTGQETQYF. The gene calls are TRBV6-1 and TRBJ2-5; the match to TRBD1 covers 9 bases. The V gene's germline CDR1 is MNHNS and CDR2 SASEGT. V shed 6 bases, J shed 2 bases, and the junction held 1 base outside the gene matches. The CDR3 contains 13 residues.

The rearrangement links TRBV7-3 to TRBJ2-7; D not certain. This CDR3 has 14 amino acids. Trimming left V 2 bases short and J 5 bases short, with 13 bases between. Looked up from germline, CDR1 is SGHTA and CDR2 is FQGTGA. For the CDR3, the DNA is TGTGCCAGCAGCTTACAAGCCGTAGTTGACGAGCAGTACTTC. This codes for CASSLQAVVDEQYF.

This clone appeared a few times. This sample also contains other DNA sequences that code for the same CDR3. This chain joins TRBV6-4 and TRBJ2-3; 10 nucleotides agree with TRBD2. The germline CDR1 and CDR2 sequences are MRHNA and SNTAGT. The junction had 7 bases not matched to a gene; V was cut back by 4 bases and J by 0 bases. The CDR3 runs to 17 residues. Written as DNA, the CDR3 is TGTGCCAGCAGTGCCGAGACAGCGGGAGGGAGCACAGATACGCAGTATTTT. Translation gives CASSAETAGGSTDTQYF.